This T cell receptor beta chain originates from a study of cytomegalovirus exposure and HLA in healthy donors. About the study: Unique TCRs from HLA-typed donors, 75 million to 100 million of them, were held in an early data release.

Findings and limits, study-wide: Common viral pathogens seemed to be connected with several of the most significant clusters, according to a later analysis. Segments of the TCR beta V type were, in most cases, productive about 87% or about 30% of the time in an earlier analysis.

CDR1 and CDR2 (germline): MNHNY, SVGAGI (reference sequence). The CDR3 covers 15 residues. Trimming took off 2 bases at V and 0 bases at J, with 8 bases between the two ends. With regard to this clone: Antigen: not known.

60 Vbeta and 13 Jbeta primers were used in PCR. Libraries were prepared by immunoSEQ multiplex PCR; TCRdb keeps only in-frame clonotypes and omits some of them. The repertoire has about 160,000 clones, 60% to 85% of them found once; the top ten carry less than 0.9%. The donors comprised healthy bone marrow donors. Sequencing was done on a sample of PBMCs. The chain couples TRBV6-6 to TRBJ1-5; a weak D match, TRBD1 (6 bases). The clonotype comes from a female donor in good health and CMV-seronegative. The CDR3 DNA sequence: TGTGCCAGCAGTTACGAAGGGGGTAGCAATCAGCCCCAGCATTTT. This sequence encodes CASSYEGGSNQPQHF.